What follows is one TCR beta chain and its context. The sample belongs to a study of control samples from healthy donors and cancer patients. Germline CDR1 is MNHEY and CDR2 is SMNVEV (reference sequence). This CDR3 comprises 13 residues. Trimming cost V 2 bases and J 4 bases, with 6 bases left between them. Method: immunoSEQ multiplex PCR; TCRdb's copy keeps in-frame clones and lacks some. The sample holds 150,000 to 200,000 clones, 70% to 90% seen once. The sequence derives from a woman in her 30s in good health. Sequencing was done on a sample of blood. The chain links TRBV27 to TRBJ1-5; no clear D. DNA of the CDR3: TGTGCCAGCAGTTTAAAAGGGAATCAGCCCCAGCATTTT. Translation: CASSLKGNQPQHF.